This TCR beta chain emerged from a study of control samples from healthy donors and cancer patients. This table comes from immunoSEQ multiplex PCR, and its TCRdb copy is limited to in-frame clones, with some not included. The table includes roughly 130,000 clones, approximately 95% detected once. This clone was observed once. There are 12 residues in the CDR3. V was trimmed by 5 bases and J by 5 bases, leaving 9 bases between them. The sequencing sample was made of blood. The gene calls are TRBV12-3 or TRBV12-4 and TRBJ1-1; TRBD1 is a possible D gene (5 bases). The origin of this receptor is a man between 25 and 39 years old in good health. The CDR3 region has the DNA TGTGCCAGCAGTGTCGGGGCGACTGAAGCTTTCTTT. It specifies CASSVGATEAFF.